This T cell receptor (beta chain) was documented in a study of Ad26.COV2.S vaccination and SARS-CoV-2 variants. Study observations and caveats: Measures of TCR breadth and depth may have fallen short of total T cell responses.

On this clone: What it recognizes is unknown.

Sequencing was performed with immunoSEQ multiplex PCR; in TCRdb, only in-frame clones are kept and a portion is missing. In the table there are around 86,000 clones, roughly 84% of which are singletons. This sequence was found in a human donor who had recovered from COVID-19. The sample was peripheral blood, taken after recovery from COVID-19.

The CDR3 nucleotides are TGTGCCAGCAGTTACTCCCGGACAGGGACTAACTATGGCTACACCTTC. Its protein is CASSYSRTGTNYGYTF. This chain links TRBV6-2 or TRBV6-3 with TRBJ1-2; TRBD1 aligns across 8 bases. Trimming at V came to 0 bases and at J to 0 bases, leaving 3 bases not matched to a gene. CDR3 length: 16 amino acids. Germline loops: CDR1 MNHEY, CDR2 SVGEGT.